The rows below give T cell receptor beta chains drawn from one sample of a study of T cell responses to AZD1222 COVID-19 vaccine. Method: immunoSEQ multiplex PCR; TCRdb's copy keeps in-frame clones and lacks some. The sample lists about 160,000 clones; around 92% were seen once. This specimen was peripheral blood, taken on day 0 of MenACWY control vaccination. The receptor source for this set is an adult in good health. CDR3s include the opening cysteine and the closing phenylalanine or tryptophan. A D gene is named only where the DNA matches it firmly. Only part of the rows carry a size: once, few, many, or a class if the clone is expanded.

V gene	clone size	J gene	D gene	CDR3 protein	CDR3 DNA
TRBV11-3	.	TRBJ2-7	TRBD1	CASSLDGTGGSEQYF	TGTGCCAGCAGCTTAGATGGGACAGGGGGATCCGAGCAGTACTTC
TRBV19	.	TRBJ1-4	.	CASRGPAGLSNEKLFF	TGTGCCAGTAGGGGCCCTGCAGGGCTGTCTAATGAAAAACTGTTTTTT
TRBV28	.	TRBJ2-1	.	CASSLRSGNRDNEQFF	TGTGCCAGCAGTTTGAGAAGTGGGAACCGAGACAATGAGCAGTTCTTC
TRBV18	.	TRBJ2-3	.	CASSSKGITDTQYF	TGTGCCAGCTCGTCCAAGGGGATCACAGATACGCAGTATTTT
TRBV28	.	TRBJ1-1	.	CASSQPRTAMNTEAFF	TGTGCCAGCAGTCAACCCCGGACAGCGATGAACACTGAAGCTTTCTTT
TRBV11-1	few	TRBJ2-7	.	CASSFGLGSSYEQYF	TGTGCCAGCAGCTTCGGGCTGGGTAGCTCCTACGAGCAGTACTTC
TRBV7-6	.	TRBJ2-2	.	CASSLGRSRNTGELFF	TGTGCCAGCAGCTTAGGCCGGAGCAGGAACACCGGGGAGCTGTTTTTT
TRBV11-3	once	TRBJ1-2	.	CASSATGSYGYTF	TGTGCCAGCAGCGCCACGGGATCCTATGGCTACACCTTC
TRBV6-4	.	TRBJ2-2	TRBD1	CASSVSMGQGVANTGELFF	TGTGCCAGCAGTGTCAGCATGGGACAGGGGGTTGCGAACACCGGGGAGCTGTTTTTT
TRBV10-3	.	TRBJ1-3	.	CAISESKRVSSGNTIYF	TGTGCCATCAGTGAGTCGAAGAGGGTGAGCTCTGGAAACACCATATATTTT
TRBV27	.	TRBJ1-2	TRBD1	CASSFNQGAYGYTF	TGTGCCAGCAGTTTTAACCAGGGGGCCTATGGCTACACCTTC
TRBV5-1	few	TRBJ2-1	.	CASSLFNYNEQFF	TGCGCCAGCAGCTTATTTAACTACAATGAGCAGTTCTTC
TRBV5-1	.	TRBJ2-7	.	CASSPGPGTYEQYF	TGCGCCAGCAGCCCGGGTCCGGGCACCTACGAGCAGTACTTC
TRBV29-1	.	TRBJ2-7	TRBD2	CSVEPSGAGEQYF	TGCAGCGTTGAGCCTAGCGGTGCCGGCGAGCAGTACTTC
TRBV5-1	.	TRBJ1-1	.	CASSRTRNTEAFF	TGCGCCAGCAGCCGGACCCGGAACACTGAAGCTTTCTTT
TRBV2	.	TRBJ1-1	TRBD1	CASKETGGWNTEAFF	TGTGCCAGCAAAGAGACAGGGGGTTGGAACACTGAAGCTTTCTTT
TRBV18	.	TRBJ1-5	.	CASSPPPVGPFDQPQHF	TGTGCCAGCTCACCACCCCCCGTGGGGCCTTTCGATCAGCCCCAGCATTTT
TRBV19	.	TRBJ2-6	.	CASNYGTTNSGANVLTF	TGTGCCAGTAACTACGGGACAACCAACTCTGGGGCCAACGTCCTGACTTTC
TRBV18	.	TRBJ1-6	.	CASSQDSPLHF	TGTGCCAGCTCACAGGACTCACCCCTCCACTTT
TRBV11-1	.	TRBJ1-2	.	CASSLEGYGYTF	TGTGCCAGCAGCTTAGAGGGTTATGGCTACACCTTC
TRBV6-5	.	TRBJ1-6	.	CASSYQEPPLHF	TGTGCCAGCAGTTACCAGGAGCCGCCCCTCCACTTT
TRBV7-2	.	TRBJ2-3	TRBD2	CASSLALSGGDTQYF	TGTGCCAGCAGCTTAGCCCTTAGCGGGGGAGATACGCAGTATTTT
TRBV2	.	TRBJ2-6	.	CASIGASGANVLTF	TGTGCCAGCATTGGAGCGTCTGGGGCCAACGTCCTGACTTTC
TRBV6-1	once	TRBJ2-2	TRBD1	CASSEIQGAGELFF	TGTGCCAGCAGTGAAATCCAGGGGGCCGGGGAGCTGTTTTTT
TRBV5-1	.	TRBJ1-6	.	CASSQTAGGDLNSPLHF	TGCGCCAGCAGCCAAACAGCAGGAGGAGACTTGAATTCACCCCTCCACTTT
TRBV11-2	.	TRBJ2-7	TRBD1	CASSLGDRLNEQYF	TGTGCCAGCAGCTTAGGGGACAGACTCAACGAGCAGTACTTC
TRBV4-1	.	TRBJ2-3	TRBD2	CASSQGGASGGLADTQYF	TGCGCCAGCAGCCAAGGGGGGGCTAGCGGGGGCCTCGCAGATACGCAGTATTTT
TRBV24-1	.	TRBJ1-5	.	CATSARQRNQPQHF	TGTGCCACCAGTGCCCGACAGCGCAATCAGCCCCAGCATTTT
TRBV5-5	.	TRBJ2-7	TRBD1	CASSYGQGTYEQYF	TGTGCCAGCAGCTACGGACAGGGCACCTACGAGCAGTACTTC
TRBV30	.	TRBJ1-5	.	CAWSGVTGKQPQHF	TGTGCCTGGAGCGGCGTTACAGGGAAACAGCCCCAGCATTTT
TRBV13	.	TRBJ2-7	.	CASRAPGPSYEQYF	TGTGCCAGCAGGGCCCCAGGGCCCTCCTACGAGCAGTACTTC
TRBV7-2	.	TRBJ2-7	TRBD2	CASSSPRTSGRSYEQYF	TGTGCCAGCAGCTCCCCTAGGACTAGCGGGAGGTCCTACGAGCAGTACTTC
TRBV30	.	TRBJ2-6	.	CAWSVHRGISGANVLTF	TGTGCCTGGAGTGTACATAGGGGAATCTCTGGGGCCAACGTCCTGACTTTC
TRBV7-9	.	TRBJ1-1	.	CASSPGMMNTEAFF	TGTGCCAGCAGCCCCGGGATGATGAACACTGAAGCTTTCTTT
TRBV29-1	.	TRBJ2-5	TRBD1	CSVHPGQTETQYF	TGCAGCGTCCATCCGGGACAGACAGAGACCCAGTACTTC
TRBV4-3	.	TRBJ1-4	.	CASSQGQGAEKLFF	TGCGCCAGCAGCCAAGGGCAGGGTGCGGAAAAACTGTTTTTT
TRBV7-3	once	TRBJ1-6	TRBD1	CASSLRPPAQGAPSPLHF	TGTGCCAGCAGCTTAAGGCCACCGGCACAGGGGGCGCCTTCACCCCTCCACTTT
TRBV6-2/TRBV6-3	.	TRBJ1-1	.	CASSYYKNTEAFF	TGTGCCAGCAGTTATTACAAGAACACTGAAGCTTTCTTT
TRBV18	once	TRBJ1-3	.	CASSPSNSGNTIYF	TGTGCCAGCTCACCGTCCAACTCTGGAAACACCATATATTTT
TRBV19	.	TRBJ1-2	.	CASSIPAGGGPSNGYTF	TGTGCCAGTAGTATACCGGCCGGGGGCGGGCCCTCGAATGGCTACACCTTC
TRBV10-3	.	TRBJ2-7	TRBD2	CATISGSRYEQYF	TGTGCCACCATAAGCGGGAGTCGCTACGAGCAGTACTTC
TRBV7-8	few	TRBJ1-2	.	CASSLGGPNYGYTF	TGTGCCAGCAGCTTAGGGGGCCCTAACTATGGCTACACCTTC
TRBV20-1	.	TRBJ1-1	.	CSARGNTEAFF	TGCAGTGCCCGAGGGAACACTGAAGCTTTCTTT
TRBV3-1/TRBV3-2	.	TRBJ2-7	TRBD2	CASSPLETSGRGEQYF	TGTGCCAGCAGTCCCCTCGAGACTAGCGGGAGAGGCGAGCAGTACTTC
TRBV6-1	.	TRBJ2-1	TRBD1	CASSFRTGRHNEQFF	TGTGCCAGCAGTTTCCGGACAGGGCGTCACAATGAGCAGTTCTTC
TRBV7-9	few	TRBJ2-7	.	CASSLRSGPYKQYF	TGTGCCAGCAGCTTAAGGTCTGGGCCCTACAAGCAGTACTTC
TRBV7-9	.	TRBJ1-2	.	CASSSQGRGGYTF	TGTGCCAGCAGCTCTCAGGGGAGGGGTGGCTACACCTTC
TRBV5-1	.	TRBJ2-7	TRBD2	CASSLAGLAETRSYEQYF	TGCGCCAGCAGCTTGGCCGGACTAGCGGAAACACGCTCCTACGAGCAGTACTTC
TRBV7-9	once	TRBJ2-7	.	CASRLEGTYEQYF	TGTGCCAGCAGACTGGAGGGCACCTACGAGCAGTACTTC